Below are 10 T cell receptor beta chains sequenced from a single sample in a study of T cell repertoires in cytomegalovirus infection. No antigen is known for these receptors. TCRdb independently ran MiXCR on the reads; one entry per CDR3 protein. The sample includes 380,000 or so distinct CDR3 sequences, about 34% of them seen just once. The starting material was cultured PBMCs, obtained from culture after CMV antigen stimulation. These receptors all stem from a human donor in good health (CMV status not recorded). Some clones in this sample may be carry-over from other donors' samples.

J is TRBJ1-2 and V is TRBV5-5; the D gene is possibly TRBD1 (6 bases). Trimming stripped 4 bases from V and 2 bases from J, with 9 bases between. The CDR3 is made up of 13 amino acids. In germline, CDR1 is SGHKS, CDR2 YYEKEE (reference sequence). The CDR3 DNA is TGTGCCAGCAGCGCCGGGGGCAACTATGGCTACACCTTC. Its protein is CASSAGGNYGYTF.

This rearrangement joins TRBV20-1 to TRBJ1-1; D is undetermined. The V end was cut by 7 bases, the J end by 1 base, with 13 bases between. The CDR3 extends over 13 amino acids. Germline loops: CDR1 DFQATT, CDR2 SNEGSKA (reference sequence). CDR3 residues: CSVPPVGNTEAFF. The CDR3 coding sequence is TGCAGTGTTCCTCCGGTTGGGAACACTGAAGCTTTCTTT.

A few counts support this clonotype. The chain uses TRBV28 and TRBJ1-1; no definite D call. This CDR3 has 12 amino acids. The germline V and J ends were trimmed by 3 bases and 6 bases, with 8 bases remaining between them. From germline, CDR1 is MDHEN and CDR2 SYDVKM. CDR3 residues: CASSFWAAEAFF. The CDR3, as DNA: TGTGCCAGCAGTTTTTGGGCGGCTGAAGCTTTCTTT.

J is TRBJ1-6 and V is TRBV27; perhaps TRBD1 as D (6 bases). V lost 6 bases and J lost 11, with 17 bases in between. Germline V gene lookup returns CDR1 MNHEY and CDR2 SMNVEV (reference sequence). There are 14 residues in the CDR3. The CDR3 loop is CASRPQGHGPPLHF. CDR3 in DNA: TGTGCCAGCAGACCACAGGGCCACGGGCCACCCCTCCACTTT.

This rearrangement joins TRBV7-9 to TRBJ2-1; D may be TRBD1 or TRBD2 (5 bases each). Germline V gives CDR1 SEHNR, CDR2 FQNEAQ (reference sequence). V was shortened by 8 bases and J by 8 bases, with 16 bases between the two germline ends. This CDR3 contains 13 residues. CDR3 amino acids: CASLGDARDEQFF. As DNA, the CDR3 is TGTGCCAGCTTGGGGGACGCTAGGGATGAGCAGTTCTTC.

This rearrangement joins TRBV28 to TRBJ2-4, with 11 bases fitting TRBD1. This CDR3 region has 17 residues. J was trimmed by 0 bases and V by 6 bases; bases with no gene match: 7. In germline, CDR1 is MDHEN, CDR2 SYDVKM. The CDR3 bases are TGTGCCAGCAGACCCGGACAGGGGGCTTTAGCCAAAAACATTCAGTACTTC. It yields the protein CASRPGQGALAKNIQYF.

At least ten counts were recorded for this clonotype. The rearrangement uses TRBV6-2 or TRBV6-3 and TRBJ1-1; unclear D gene. V gave up 4 bases and J gave up 1 base, with 10 bases separating them. The V gene's germline CDR1 is MNHEY and CDR2 SVGEGT. There are 14 residues in the CDR3. CDR3 DNA sequence: TGTGCCAGCAGTTTTGTGGAAGGGAACACTGAAGCTTTCTTT. Protein: CASSFVEGNTEAFF.

The chain combines TRBV2 with TRBJ2-7; tentatively, D is TRBD1 (6 bases). Trimming stripped 0 bases from V and 3 bases from J, with 15 bases between. Germline loops: CDR1 SNHLY, CDR2 FYNNEI. The CDR3 length is 16 residues. The CDR3 is CASSEAVGARGYEQYF. Here the CDR3 DNA reads TGTGCCAGCAGTGAAGCGGTGGGGGCAAGGGGCTACGAGCAGTACTTC. Complete variable domain (other parts from reference TRBV2 and TRBJ2-7): EPEVTQTPSHQVTQMGQEVILRCVPISNHLYFYWYRQILGQKVEFLVSFYNNEISEKSEIFDDQFSVERPDGSNFTLKIRSTKLEDSAMYFCASSEAVGARGYEQYFGPGTRLTVT.

The J gene is TRBJ1-2, the V gene TRBV18; no reliable D call. The ends were cut back, 3 bases at V and 6 bases at J, with 5 bases in the middle. The CDR3 consists of 11 residues. The V gene's germline CDR1 is KGHSH and CDR2 LQKENI. The DNA of the CDR3 is TGTGCCAGCTCACCGGGCGATGGCTACACCTTC. This gives the protein CASSPGDGYTF.

This clonotype was observed a few times. The CDR3, as DNA: TGTGCCAGCAGCTTAGGAGGGGACCCGAACTATGGCTACACCTTC. Its translation is CASSLGGDPNYGYTF. This chain links TRBV7-8 with TRBJ1-2, with D possibly TRBD1 on 5 matching bases. Germline CDR1 reads SGHVS; CDR2 reads FQNEAQ. The CDR3 covers 15 residues. V dropped 1 base and J dropped 2 bases, with 11 bases sitting between them.